This paragraph covers one T cell receptor beta chain sequence. In the same sample, other DNA sequences code for this CDR3. Under the authors' procedure: Estimated nucleated cell counts came from reference gene primer amplification. This table comes from immunoSEQ multiplex PCR, and its TCRdb copy is limited to in-frame clones, with some not included. The V and J calls and clone size are taken from that table; D and trimming were inferred from the DNA. Among approximately 77,000 clones, roughly 80% were seen once, and the ten largest hold approximately 20%. The sample originates from a study of blood T cell repertoires in COVID-19. Study context: Acute and convalescent COVID-19 specimens originated in the United States, Italy and Spain.

The CDR3 sequence is 14 residues long. V was pared by 5 bases and J by 4 bases, with 6 bases of the junction left unmatched. Germline V gene lookup returns CDR1 MDHEN and CDR2 SYDVKM. This chain connects TRBV28 to TRBJ1-1; 8 bases fit TRBD1. Sequencing was performed on peripheral blood. The receptor comes from a woman aged 60-75 years with acute or convalescent COVID-19. In nucleotides, the CDR3 is TGTGCCAGCAGTCTAGGACAGGGTGGCACTGAAGCTTTCTTT. Translated: CASSLGQGGTEAFF.